This TCR beta chain was recorded in a study of T cell responses to AZD1222 COVID-19 vaccine. Regarding the study as a whole: Regions 160-218 and 743-854 held dominance among vaccine-associated CD4 TCRs, which spanned spike. Donors in the cohort were predominantly white British and more often female, and clonal diversity was possibly underestimated. Among AZD1222 vaccinees, only 5 to 7 were seropositive at baseline. Only after the peak T cell response were repertoires sampled.

The CDR3 covers 16 residues. Trimming removed 6 bases from V and 2 bases from J; junction bases left unmatched: 9. Germline V lookup: CDR1 SGHVS, CDR2 FQNEAQ. A word on this clone: The antigen remains unidentified.

Profiled with immunoSEQ multiplex PCR; TCRdb holds only in-frame clones, not every one. The sample shows almost 65,000 clones, roughly 84% of them seen only once. The clonotype comes from an adult in good health. The specimen comprised peripheral blood, sampled on day 0 of AZD1222 vaccination. The chain employs TRBV7-8 and TRBJ2-3, with TRBD2 matching 9 bases. DNA of the CDR3: TGTGCCAGCAGGGCCAAAAGACTAGCGGACACAGATACGCAGTATTTT. It codes for CASRAKRLADTDTQYF. The full variable domain, completed using reference TRBV7-8 and TRBJ2-3, is GAGVSQSPRYKVAKRGQDVALRCDPISGHVSLFWYQQALGQGPEFLTYFQNEAQLDKSGLPSDRFFAERPEGSVSTLKIQRTQQEDSAVYLCASRAKRLADTDTQYFGPGTRLTVL.